The 18 T cell receptor beta chains reported below all come from one sample, sequenced in a study of shared clonotypes between healthy human individuals. CD45RO-negative cells were positively selected for CCR7, leaving out terminally differentiated effector memory CD45RA+ cells. Using immunoSEQ multiplex PCR, the repertoire was profiled, and TCRdb retains in-frame clones only, with some absent. In the table there are nearly 2 million clones, less than 95% of which are singletons. The source material was naive CD8+ T cells sorted from blood. These receptors came from a man aged 18 to 30 in good health.

V and J are TRBV27 and TRBJ2-1; D possibly corresponds to TRBD2 (5 bases). The CDR3 loop spans 17 amino acids. Trimming took off 5 bases at V and 0 bases at J, with 17 bases between the two ends. In germline, CDR1 is MNHEY, CDR2 SMNVEV (reference sequence). The CDR3: CASSLNGLGSSYNEQFF. CDR3 DNA sequence: TGTGCCAGCAGTCTAAACGGACTGGGGAGCTCCTACAATGAGCAGTTCTTC.

The chain employs TRBV7-9 and TRBJ2-3; D remains ambiguous. The CDR3 totals 13 residues. Trimming left V 4 bases short and J 6 bases short, with 11 bases between. Germline V gives CDR1 SEHNR, CDR2 FQNEAQ (reference sequence). As DNA, the CDR3 is TGTGCCAGCAGCTCTAATTTTGCGGATACGCAGTATTTT. Translation: CASSSNFADTQYF.

This chain uses TRBV27 with TRBJ2-1, with 7 bases identical to TRBD1. This CDR3 has 14 residues. Losses at the gene ends were 3 bases for V and 6 bases for J; bases not matched to a gene: 5. The germline CDR1 and CDR2 sequences are MNHEY and SMNVEV (reference sequence). DNA of the CDR3: TGTGCCAGCAGTTTCCGGGACAGTACCAATGAGCAGTTCTTC. Translation: CASSFRDSTNEQFF.

V is TRBV5-1 and J is TRBJ1-1, with 12 bases matching TRBD1. The germline V gene has CDR1 SGHRS and CDR2 YFSETQ. After removal of 4 bases from V and 4 bases from J, the junction contained 2 bases not matched to a gene. The CDR3 spans 14 residues. CDR3 DNA sequence: TGCGCCAGCAGCGCGGGACAGGGGGCCACTGAAGCTTTCTTT. Its protein is CASSAGQGATEAFF.

The chain joins TRBV2 to TRBJ2-2; no reliable D call. V was trimmed by 11 bases and J by 3 bases, leaving 13 bases between them. The CDR3 extends over 13 amino acids. CDR1 and CDR2 (germline): SNHLY, FYNNEI. The chain's CDR3 is CAGGRPDTGELFF. In DNA form, the CDR3 reads TGTGCCGGCGGTCGGCCCGACACCGGGGAGCTGTTTTTT.

The chain recombines TRBV5-1 with TRBJ2-3; 8 bases match TRBD2. This CDR3 has 15 amino acids. Trimming at V came to 2 bases and at J to 5 bases, leaving 7 bases not matched to a gene. Germline V gene data show CDR1 as SGHRS and CDR2 as YFSETQ. The CDR3 bases are TGCGCCAGCAGCTTACGGCGGGAGGTTATAGATACGCAGTATTTT. This codes for CASSLRREVIDTQYF.

In DNA, the CDR3 is TGTGCCAGCAGCTTAATGAACGAGCAGTACTTC. It specifies CASSLMNEQYF. The chain carries TRBV7-9 and TRBJ2-7, with D hard to call. V dropped 2 bases and J dropped 5 bases, with 4 bases sitting between them. Germline CDR1 and CDR2: SEHNR and FQNEAQ (reference sequence). The CDR3 is made up of 11 amino acids.

The CDR3 sequence: CASSLDNGTPYEQYF. The CDR3, as DNA: TGTGCCAGCAGCTTAGATAACGGGACACCCTACGAGCAGTACTTC. The rearrangement joins TRBV11-2 to TRBJ2-7, with D possibly matching TRBD1 (6 bases). CDR3 length: 15 amino acids. CDR1 is SGHAT, CDR2 FQNNGV, per germline. The germline V and J ends were trimmed by 0 bases and 2 bases, with 11 bases remaining between them. Drawing the rest from reference TRBV11-2 and TRBJ2-7, the complete variable domain is EAGVAQSPRYKIIEKRQSVAFWCNPISGHATLYWYQQILGQGPKLLIQFQNNGVVDDSQLPKDRFSAERLKGVDSTLKIQPAKLEDSAVYLCASSLDNGTPYEQYFGPGTRLTVT.

The rearrangement links TRBV30 to TRBJ2-1, with D unclear. The germline CDR1 and CDR2 sequences are GTSNPN and SVGIG (reference sequence). V lost 4 bases to trimming and J lost 2 bases, with 12 bases between them. The CDR3 spans 14 residues. Here the CDR3 DNA reads TGTGCCTGGACCACAGTACAAACCTACAATGAGCAGTTCTTC. Translation: CAWTTVQTYNEQFF. The whole variable domain, filled in from reference TRBV30 and TRBJ2-1, reads SQTIHQWPATLVQPVGSPLSLECTVEGTSNPNLYWYRQAAGRGLQLLFYSVGIGQISSEVPQNLSASRPQDRQFILSSKKLLLSDSGFYLCAWTTVQTYNEQFFGPGTRLTVL.

The CDR3 DNA reads as TGTGCCAGCAGTTTAGAGCTAGCGGGGTTGAGCACAGATACGCAGTATTTT. Translated: CASSLELAGLSTDTQYF. V and J are TRBV28 and TRBJ2-3; 9 bases are shared with TRBD2. V lost 2 bases and J lost 0; bases outside the gene matches: 6. This CDR3 is 17 amino acids long. The germline CDR1 and CDR2 sequences are MDHEN and SYDVKM.

This chain joins TRBV4-3 and TRBJ1-2, with TRBD1 matching over 7 bases. The CDR3 has 16 amino acids. With 4 bases clipped from V and 5 bases from J, the junction kept 13 bases outside the gene matches. Germline V gene sequence: CDR1 LGHNA, CDR2 YSLEER. The CDR3 is CASSLDAGGQPYGYTF. In nucleotides, the CDR3 is TGCGCCAGCAGCCTAGACGCCGGGGGACAGCCTTATGGCTACACCTTC.

Concerning this clone itself: The identical CDR3 is also encoded by other nucleotide sequences in the sample. The chain recombines TRBV30 with TRBJ1-1; D remains unclear. This CDR3 spans 12 amino acids. The germline V gene has CDR1 GTSNPN and CDR2 SVGIG (reference sequence). V shed 3 bases and J shed 2 bases, with 7 bases lying between them. CDR3: CAWSAGNTEAFF. The CDR3 coding sequence is TGTGCCTGGAGCGCAGGAAACACTGAAGCTTTCTTT.

This chain uses TRBV6-5 with TRBJ2-3, with 8 bases fitting TRBD1. The V gene end was trimmed by 6 bases and the J gene end by 3 bases; junction bases not matched to a gene: 8. There are 15 residues in the CDR3. CDR1 and CDR2 (germline): MNHEY, SVGAGI. The DNA for the CDR3 is TGTGCCAGCAGGGCTACAGGGGGAAGAACAGATACGCAGTATTTT. It is translated as CASRATGGRTDTQYF.

This clone was counted once. At the DNA level, this CDR3 is encoded by other sequences in the same sample as well. CDR3 DNA: TGCGCCAGCAGCCAAGTTCGAGGGAACGAGCAGTACTTC. Its translation is CASSQVRGNEQYF. The chain links TRBV4-1 to TRBJ2-7, with D perhaps TRBD2 (5 bases). Trimming cost V 1 base and J 5 bases, with 9 bases left between them. Germline CDR1 is MGHRA and CDR2 is YSYEKL. The CDR3 spans 13 residues.

The rearrangement links TRBV6-6 to TRBJ1-3, with a tentative D call TRBD1 (5 bases). Trimming shortened V by 6 bases and J by 0 bases, and 15 bases separated the two germline ends. Germline V gives CDR1 MNHNY, CDR2 SVGAGI (reference sequence). The CDR3 sequence is 16 residues long. The CDR3 coding sequence is TGTGCCAGCAGCCCGACGGGGCTCCTCTCTGGAAACACCATATATTTT. It encodes CASSPTGLLSGNTIYF.

This chain links TRBV30 with TRBJ1-1; 9 bases match TRBD1. The CDR3 covers 14 residues. Looked up from germline, CDR1 is GTSNPN and CDR2 is SVGIG (reference sequence). With V trimmed by 1 base and J by 6 bases, 6 bases remained unmatched. The CDR3 sequence: CAWSGGQGNAEAFF. CDR3 sequence (DNA): TGTGCCTGGAGTGGGGGACAGGGCAACGCTGAAGCTTTCTTT.

V is TRBV5-4 and J is TRBJ1-4; TRBD1 might be the D (5 bases). Trimming left V 0 bases short and J 5 bases short, with 11 bases between. The germline gives CDR1 SGHNT, CDR2 YYREEE (reference sequence). The CDR3 loop spans 15 amino acids. For the CDR3, the DNA is TGTGCCAGCAGCTTGGCCACGGGGGGGAATGAAAAACTGTTTTTT. It is translated as CASSLATGGNEKLFF. Using reference TRBV5-4 and TRBJ1-4 for the parts outside the CDR3, the full variable domain is ETGVTQSPTHLIKTRGQQVTLRCSSQSGHNTVSWYQQALGQGPQFIFQYYREEENGRGNFPPRFSGLQFPNYSSELNVNALELDDSALYLCASSLATGGNEKLFFGSGTQLSVL.

As for this clone: This sample also contains other DNA sequences that code for the same CDR3. CDR3 protein: CASSQVTGSHEQFF. The DNA for the CDR3 is TGCGCCAGCAGCCAAGTTACAGGGAGCCATGAGCAGTTCTTC. This sequence joins TRBV4-1 and TRBJ2-1; tentatively, D is TRBD1 (6 bases). V was shortened by 1 base and J by 8 bases, with 12 bases between the two germline ends. This CDR3 is 14 amino acids long. Germline V lookup: CDR1 MGHRA, CDR2 YSYEKL.